This TCR beta chain was profiled in a study of blood T cell repertoires in COVID-19 (dated by TCRdb to the early 2020s). About the investigation overall: Collaborator samples came from the United States, Italy and Spain and covered acute and convalescent phases of COVID-19. The prospective study material was composed of cDNA or gDNA derived from T cells, B-cell-depleted T cells, or PBMCs. Deeply sampled blood TCRbeta repertoires from subjects exposed to, actively infected with, or recovered from COVID-19 were included in the dataset. The repertoires were released in a freely available public database intended as a resource for research on the immune response to SARS-CoV-2. Samples were obtained from the ongoing ImmuneRACE study (first 160 participants) and from roughly 1,300 subjects provided by 6 global collaborators. A de-identified subject ID, COVID-19 status, age in years and sex were almost always included in the sample metadata. Where HLA class I and class II types were available, the types were taken from metadata supplied by the sample provider, not from assay-based typing.

Collaborating institutions collected whole blood in K2EDTA tubes following their own protocols. For TCRbeta analysis, collaborators shipped samples as frozen whole blood, isolated PBMCs, or DNA extracted from either of those sample types. General conclusions and limits of the study: The quantity of clinical and demographic metadata differed by source and by participant and was supplied without curation.

TCRbeta CDR3 regions were amplified from genomic DNA using the immunoSEQ Assay, a bias-controlled multiplex PCR. On the study's bioinformatics: Within the assay, amplification of reference gene primers was used to estimate how many nucleated cells each sample contained. To quantify the absolute abundance of each unique TCRbeta CDR3 rearrangement, sequence reads were collapsed and filtered. Productive Simpson clonality was computed per sample as the square root of Simpson's diversity index over productive rearrangements. TCRdb holds this immuneACCESS table with in-frame rearrangements only. Some clones are missing; in checked studies, unresolved V genes explain under half, and the rest has no known cause. The D gene and trimming were derived from the DNA, and the V and J assignments and clone size from that table. The sample table records some 80,000 clones; about 82% of these occur just once. The top ten clonotypes cover over 15% of the sample.

In regard to this clone: Its cognate antigen has yet to be identified. Base quality data are lacking; no much larger clone is found one base away.

The CDR3 starts with the cysteine, ends with the phenylalanine, and has 18 residues. Only CDR3 DNA is held: 54 bases, read in frame from base 1. V and J are truncated by 3 bases and 0 bases respectively, leaving an intervening sequence of 17 bases. As encoded in the germline V gene, CDR1 is KGHSH while CDR2 is LQKENI. The clonotype originates from a man older than 75 with active or convalescent COVID-19. The receptor chain draws on TRBV18 and TRBJ2-2; possibly the D gene is TRBD1, per 6 matching bases. Material for sequencing was peripheral blood. The nucleotide sequence reads TGTGCCAGCTCACCCCACGTCTTGGCAGGGGCGAACACCGGGGAGCTGTTTTTT. This encodes CASSPHVLAGANTGELFF.